Sequencing of this T cell receptor (beta chain) was carried out in a study of T cells in narcolepsy. Turning to the study itself: Patients with NT1 or NT2 and healthy control donors were enrolled. General study findings and limits: Healthy controls reportedly lacked the autoreactive clonotypes serially found in patients' blood. HCRT-specific and TRIB2-specific autoreactive clonotypes appeared among same-patient CSF and blood CD4+ clonotypes.

Assay used: immunoSEQ multiplex PCR; TCRdb lists only in-frame clones, some missing. The sample has over 15,000 clones, 65% to 90% seen once. To note about this clone: The antigen remains undetermined.

V dropped 5 bases and J dropped 5 bases, with 9 bases sitting between them. Germline values: CDR1 GTSNPN, CDR2 SVGIG (reference sequence). CDR3 length equals 12 residues. The chain uses TRBV30 and TRBJ1-4; D gene ambiguous. This TCR derives from a human donor in good health. Material for sequencing was memory (CD45RA-) CD4+ T cells from blood. CDR3 DNA: TGTGCCTGGGGCCAGACAAATGAAAAACTGTTTTTT. Encoded protein: CAWGQTNEKLFF.